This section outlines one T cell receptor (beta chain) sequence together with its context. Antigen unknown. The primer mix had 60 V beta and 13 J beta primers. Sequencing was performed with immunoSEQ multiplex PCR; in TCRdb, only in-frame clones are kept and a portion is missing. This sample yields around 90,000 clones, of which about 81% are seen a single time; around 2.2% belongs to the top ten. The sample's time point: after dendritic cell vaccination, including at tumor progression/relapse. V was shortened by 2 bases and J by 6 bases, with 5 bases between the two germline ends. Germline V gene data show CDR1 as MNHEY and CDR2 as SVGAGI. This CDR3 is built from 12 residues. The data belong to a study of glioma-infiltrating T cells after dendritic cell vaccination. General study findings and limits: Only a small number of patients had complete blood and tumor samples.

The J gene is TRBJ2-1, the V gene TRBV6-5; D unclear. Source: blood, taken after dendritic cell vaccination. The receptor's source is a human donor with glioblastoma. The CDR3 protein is CASSYGVNEQFF. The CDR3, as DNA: TGTGCCAGCAGTTACGGAGTCAATGAGCAGTTCTTC.